A selection of T cell receptor beta chains follows, all from one sample in a study of breast tumors, draining lymph nodes, adjacent tissues. One entry per CDR3 protein, called by TCRdb with MiXCR from the multiplex PCR reads. The sample holds 45,000 or so distinct CDR3 sequences, 23% seen once. Sample: breast tumor tissue. The source is a female donor with breast cancer. Some clones in this sample may be carry-over from other donors' samples. Each CDR3 is given with its conserved first and last residue. The D gene is left open where the match is weak. Some rows mark clone size as missing; the rest say once, few, many or name a class of expanded clone.

>TRBJ2-2|-|many|TRBV20-1
CSARPGGRRELFF
TGCAGTGCTAGACCCGGGGGGCGACGGGAGCTGTTTTTT
>TRBJ1-2|-|many|TRBV4-2
CASSPGLNYGYTF
TGTGCCAGCAGCCCCGGGCTGAACTATGGCTACACCTTC
>TRBJ2-3|-|-|TRBV7-9
CASSLVGTDTQYF
TGTGCCAGCAGCTTAGTGGGAACAGATACGCAGTATTTT
>TRBJ2-7|TRBD2|many|TRBV3-1
CATSSGGRYEQYF
TGTGCCACGTCTAGCGGGGGGAGGTACGAGCAGTACTTC
>TRBJ2-2|-|many|TRBV4-1
CASSQVQNTGELFF
TGCGCCAGCAGCCAAGTACAGAACACCGGGGAGCTGTTTTTT
>TRBJ1-5|-|many|TRBV9
CASSVDGRGNQPQHF
TGTGCCAGCAGCGTAGACGGGAGGGGGAATCAGCCCCAGCATTTT
>TRBJ2-7|-|many|TRBV7-9
CASSLASGGYEQYF
TGTGCCAGCAGCTTAGCGTCAGGAGGCTACGAGCAGTACTTC
>TRBJ2-1|-|few|TRBV6-2/TRBV6-3
CASSYGGENNEQFF
TGTGCCAGCAGTTACGGTGGAGAGAACAATGAGCAGTTCTTC
>TRBJ2-3|TRBD2|many|TRBV20-1
CSAAGLADTDTQYF
TGCAGTGCTGCGGGACTAGCGGACACAGATACGCAGTATTTT
>TRBJ1-5|-|many|TRBV5-1
CASSPGGKNQPQHF
TGCGCCAGCAGTCCGGGGGGGAAGAATCAGCCCCAGCATTTT
>TRBJ2-5|TRBD2|-|TRBV9
CASSVDSGAGETQYF
TGTGCCAGCAGCGTAGACAGCGGGGCGGGGGAGACCCAGTACTTC
>TRBJ2-3|-|many|TRBV6-1
CASSGQSETDTQYF
TGTGCCAGCAGTGGACAGAGCGAGACAGATACGCAGTATTTT
>TRBJ1-6|TRBD1|medium-sized|TRBV19
CASSISDRASPLHF
TGTGCCAGTAGTATTTCGGACAGGGCTTCACCCCTCCACTTT
>TRBJ2-5|TRBD2|-|TRBV6-2/TRBV6-3
CASRPRTSGRVRETQYF
TGTGCCAGCAGACCAAGGACTAGCGGGAGGGTGAGGGAGACCCAGTACTTC
>TRBJ2-7|-|-|TRBV2
CASSGFGVQAYEQYF
TGTGCCAGCAGTGGATTCGGGGTTCAGGCCTACGAGCAGTACTTC
>TRBJ2-2|-|many|TRBV6-1
CASSESPENTGELFF
TGTGCCAGCAGTGAATCTCCGGAGAACACCGGGGAGCTGTTTTTT
>TRBJ1-3|-|many|TRBV4-2
CASSQGTYSGNTIYF
TGTGCCAGCAGCCAAGGGACCTACTCTGGAAACACCATATATTTT
>TRBJ1-4|-|many|TRBV20-1
CSASPGLPGEKLFF
TGCAGTGCTAGCCCCGGGCTTCCGGGAGAAAAACTGTTTTTT
>TRBJ1-6|TRBD1|many|TRBV5-1
CASSLAGGSNSPLHF
TGCGCCAGCAGCTTGGCAGGGGGTTCTAATTCACCCCTCCACTTT
>TRBJ2-2|-|-|TRBV19
CASSIGQGTNTGELFF
TGTGCCAGTAGTATAGGTCAGGGAACGAACACCGGGGAGCTGTTTTTT
>TRBJ1-2|TRBD1|many|TRBV9
CASSSTGVYGYTF
TGTGCCAGCAGCTCTACAGGGGTGTATGGCTACACCTTC
>TRBJ2-1|TRBD2|many|TRBV5-1
CASSSGLAPNNEQFF
TGCGCCAGCAGCTCGGGACTAGCACCAAACAATGAGCAGTTCTTC
>TRBJ2-3|-|-|TRBV6-2/TRBV6-3
CASSLDVGTQYF
TGTGCCAGCAGCCTGGACGTGGGAACGCAGTATTTT
>TRBJ1-4|-|many|TRBV5-1
CASSLGSGGRGEKLFF
TGCGCCAGCAGCTTGGGGTCCGGGGGGCGAGGGGAAAAACTGTTTTTT